This T cell receptor beta chain was identified in a study of circulating tumor DNA in untreated peripheral T-cell lymphoma (dated by TCRdb to 2020 to 2022). Points the paper makes about the study in general: Tumor-specific clonotypes turned up in around 73% of patients, identified from 86% of baseline tissues and from about 70% of baseline serum samples.

To identify tumor-specific TCR clonotypes, tumor tissue taken at baseline, before any treatment, was sequenced. To monitor patients with peripheral T-cell lymphoma who were getting frontline treatment on a trial, the study applied next-generation sequencing to T-cell receptor sequences. Remarks on this clone: The antigen this receptor binds is unknown. Base qualities are not recorded, but no much larger clone differs from it by a single base.

The protocol used for the library was the immunoSEQ multiplex PCR assay. The table comes from immuneACCESS by way of TCRdb, which keeps in-frame sequences with V and J called. Part of the clones is missing from these tables; in studies checked, under half for an unresolved V gene and the rest for unknown reasons. The sample data list around 5,000 clones, and around 70% of these were observed just once. Of the sample, approximately 45% falls within the top ten clones. From V the trimming removes 4 bases and from J it removes 2 bases, while the gene matches leave 18 bases of the junction unaccounted for. From the germline V gene, CDR1 is MNHGY and CDR2 is SAAAGT. Taken from cysteine to phenylalanine, the CDR3 has 19 residues. Only the CDR3 part of the read is kept: 57 bases, read in frame from the first base.

The source of this sequence is a human donor with peripheral T-cell lymphoma. Material: tumor tissue. The rearranged segments are TRBV6-8 and TRBJ2-3; 7 bases in between match TRBD1. The DNA reads as follows: TGTGCCAGCAGTTTACTGGACGAGACAGGGTGGGAGATCACAGATACGCAGTATTTT. Its product reads: CASSLLDETGWEITDTQYF.